The 29 T cell receptor beta chains presented below share a single source sample, sequenced in a study of blood T cell repertoires in COVID-19. Generated by immunoSEQ multiplex PCR, the TCRdb table keeps only in-frame clones and is missing some. The table shows around 250,000 clones, with about 84% occurring only once. Sequenced material: peripheral blood. These receptors were taken from a woman older than 75 with COVID-19, enrolled during active disease.

J is TRBJ2-6 and V is TRBV10-3; 8 bases fit TRBD1. The V segment lost 4 bases and the J segment 0 bases; nucleotides outside the gene matches: 14. Germline V CDR1 and CDR2: ENHRY, SYGVKD. CDR3 length equals 20 residues. CDR3 DNA sequence: TGTGCCATCAGTGGGGACCGGGACAGGTCACCCAACTCTGGGGCCAACGTCCTGACTTTC. The encoded protein is CAISGDRDRSPNSGANVLTF.

This rearrangement joins TRBV28 to TRBJ1-4, with D possibly TRBD1 on 6 matching bases. The germline V gene encodes CDR1 MDHEN and CDR2 SYDVKM. The CDR3 is 14 residues long. V lost 2 bases and J 8 bases, leaving 12 bases between the germline ends. CDR3 nucleotide sequence: TGTGCCAGCAGTTTACGGGGGGCGCGGGAAAAACTGTTTTTT. Amino acids: CASSLRGAREKLFF.

The rearrangement links TRBV19 to TRBJ1-6; 11 nucleotides align to TRBD1. V trimming: 4 bases; J trimming: 8 bases; junction bases outside the gene matches: 7. Germline V CDR1 and CDR2: LNHDA, SQIVND (reference sequence). The length of the CDR3 is 16 residues. This CDR3 is CASSTTGQGAYSPLHF. The CDR3 nucleotides read TGTGCCAGTAGTACAACCGGACAGGGGGCTTATTCACCCCTCCACTTT.

This chain connects TRBV6-5 to TRBJ2-7, with D possibly being TRBD1 (5 bases). This CDR3 contains 14 residues. V dropped 2 bases and J dropped 4 bases, with 12 bases sitting between them. CDR1 is MNHEY, CDR2 SVGAGI, per germline. This CDR3 reads CASSYTTGPYEQYF. The CDR3 DNA follows: TGTGCCAGCAGTTACACAACAGGCCCATACGAGCAGTACTTC.

This chain links TRBV6-6 with TRBJ2-7; tentatively, D is TRBD2 (5 bases). Germline CDR1 and CDR2: MNHNY and SVGAGI (reference sequence). The CDR3 consists of 15 residues. With 2 bases removed from V and 2 bases from J, the gap between germline ends came to 13 bases. The CDR3 spells CASSYHGMAAYEQYV. In DNA, the CDR3 is TGTGCCAGCAGTTACCACGGGATGGCCGCCTACGAGCAGTACGTC.

CDR3 sequence reads: CASRRLQGEETQYF. The CDR3 DNA sequence: TGTGCCAGCAGACGGCTACAGGGGGAAGAGACCCAGTACTTC. The chain couples TRBV6-5 to TRBJ2-5; 8 nucleotides match TRBD1. Germline lookup yields CDR1 MNHEY and CDR2 SVGAGI. The trim removed 6 bases at V and 3 bases at J, leaving 6 bases unmatched. This CDR3 is 14 amino acids long.

This clone was seen many times. The rearrangement uses TRBV9 and TRBJ1-6; D remains ambiguous. CDR1 and CDR2 from the germline V gene are SGDLS and YYNGEE. Trimming shortened V by 0 bases and J by 10 bases, and 11 bases separated the two germline ends. The CDR3 totals 14 residues. The CDR3 loop is CASSVAVHGSPLHF. CDR3 nucleotide sequence: TGTGCCAGCAGCGTAGCGGTACACGGGTCACCCCTCCACTTT.

The rearrangement links TRBV28 to TRBJ2-7; maybe TRBD1 (5 bases). Germline CDR1 and CDR2: MDHEN and SYDVKM. V lost 2 bases and J lost 1, with 15 bases in between. The CDR3 contains 16 residues. The CDR3 nucleotides are TGTGCCAGCAGTTTAAGGTCGGGCAGGGTATCCTACGAGCAGTACTTC. Amino acids: CASSLRSGRVSYEQYF. Combining the CDR3 with reference TRBV28 and TRBJ2-7 gives the whole variable domain DVKVTQSSRYLVKRTGEKVFLECVQDMDHENMFWYRQDPGLGLRLIYFSYDVKMKEKGDIPEGYSVSREKKERFSLILESASTNQTSMYLCASSLRSGRVSYEQYFGPGTRLTVT.

This chain joins TRBV7-3 and TRBJ2-3, with D maybe TRBD2 (6 bases). This CDR3 region has 15 residues. Germline V gives CDR1 SGHTA, CDR2 FQGTGA. V was shortened by 1 base and J by 2 bases, with 10 bases between the two germline ends. The CDR3 DNA sequence: TGTGCCAGCAGCTTAAAGGGAGGCTTCACAGATACGCAGTATTTT. It encodes CASSLKGGFTDTQYF. The entire variable domain, with the rest obtained from reference TRBV7-3 and TRBJ2-3, is as follows: GAGVSQTPSNKVTEKGKYVELRCDPISGHTALYWYRQSLGQGPEFLIYFQGTGAADDSGLPNDRFFAVRPEGSVSTLKIQRTERGDSAVYLCASSLKGGFTDTQYFGPGTRLTVL.

The genes are TRBV18 and TRBJ1-6; 10 nucleotides agree with TRBD1. V shed 1 base and J 9 bases; nucleotides not matched to a gene: 6. CDR3 size: 16 residues. Germline V gene lookup returns CDR1 KGHSH and CDR2 LQKENI. The CDR3 protein is CASSPQGGTGVSPLHF. CDR3 nucleotide sequence: TGTGCCAGCTCACCACAAGGCGGGACAGGGGTTTCACCCCTCCACTTT.

The rearrangement joins TRBV3-1 (or the pseudogene TRBV3-2) to TRBJ2-2; 8 bases line up with TRBD2. The CDR3 is made up of 14 amino acids. Per germline, CDR1 LGHDT and CDR2 YNNKEL (reference sequence). V lost 4 bases to trimming and J lost 6 bases; unmatched junction nucleotides: 4. CDR3 amino acids: CASSRMRGAGELFF. CDR3 nucleotide sequence: TGTGCCAGCAGCCGGATGCGGGGGGCCGGGGAGCTGTTTTTT.

This chain connects TRBV6-2 or TRBV6-3 to TRBJ2-7; maybe TRBD2 (5 bases). The germline CDR1 and CDR2 sequences are MNHEY and SVGEGT. The CDR3 loop spans 13 amino acids. Trimming removed 3 bases at V and 2 bases at J, with 8 bases between. The DNA for the CDR3 is TGTGCCAGCAGTTATCTAGCTGCCTACGAGCAGTACTTC. Protein product: CASSYLAAYEQYF.

V and J are TRBV10-1 and TRBJ1-6; TRBD1 matches 8 bases. CDR1 and CDR2 (germline): WNHNN, SYGVQD (reference sequence). Losses at the gene ends were 6 bases for V and 5 bases for J; bases not matched to a gene: 12. The CDR3 has 17 amino acids. CDR3 DNA: TGCGCCAGCAGCCGGCGAGGGGAACAGGGGGATAATTCACCCCTCCACTTT. As protein: CASSRRGEQGDNSPLHF.

The rearrangement uses TRBV27 and TRBJ1-5; 8 nucleotides line up with TRBD1. Per germline, CDR1 MNHEY and CDR2 SMNVEV (reference sequence). CDR3 length: 16 residues. J lost 5 bases, V lost 6 bases, and 12 bases had no gene match. In nucleotides, the CDR3 is TGTGCCAGCAGAAAGCTCCAGGGGGCTTTTGATCAGCCCCAGCATTTT. Translating it yields CASRKLQGAFDQPQHF.

V is TRBV7-6 and J is TRBJ2-7; 11 bases align to TRBD2. CDR1 is SGHVS, CDR2 FNYEAQ, per germline. The CDR3 runs 15 residues. The junction had 8 bases not matched to a gene; V was cut back by 5 bases and J by 5 bases. Written as DNA, the CDR3 is TGTGCCAGCAGCGCCTCCGCTAGCGGGGGGAACGAGCAGTACTTC. The encoded protein is CASSASASGGNEQYF.

The sample holds a few counts of this clone. V gene TRBV19 combines with J gene TRBJ2-7; D perhaps matches TRBD2 (5 bases). With 6 bases removed from V and 5 bases from J, the gap between germline ends came to 8 bases. The CDR3 is made up of 11 amino acids. CDR1 is LNHDA, CDR2 SQIVND, per germline (reference sequence). The CDR3 sequence is CASRWENEQYF. DNA for the CDR3: TGTGCCAGTAGATGGGAGAACGAGCAGTACTTC.

This sequence joins TRBV6-2 or TRBV6-3 and TRBJ2-3; 12 nucleotides line up with TRBD2. Germline CDR1 MNHEY, CDR2 SVGEGT. The CDR3 runs 17 residues. V shed 6 bases and J 5 bases; nucleotides not matched to a gene: 12. This CDR3 is CASSPTSGGPRGDTQYF. The CDR3, as DNA: TGTGCCAGCAGCCCGACTAGCGGGGGTCCTCGAGGAGATACGCAGTATTTT.

The chain links TRBV5-4 to TRBJ1-2; D gene uncertain. The V gene's germline CDR1 is SGHNT and CDR2 YYREEE (reference sequence). The V end was cut by 1 base, the J end by 6 bases, with 16 bases between. CDR3 size: 15 residues. CDR3 nucleotides: TGTGCCAGCAGCTTGCAGTTTAGGAAAGAGGATGGCTACACCTTC. Amino acids: CASSLQFRKEDGYTF.

This clone was detected a few times. This chain joins TRBV5-1 and TRBJ2-7, with 10 bases fitting TRBD2. The CDR3 is 17 amino acids. The J segment lost 0 bases and the V segment lost 1 base, leaving 7 bases of the junction unmatched. Germline V gene lookup returns CDR1 SGHRS and CDR2 YFSETQ. CDR3 sequence: CASSLNLAGVGSYEQYF. In DNA, the CDR3 is TGCGCCAGCAGCTTGAATCTAGCGGGGGTAGGCTCCTACGAGCAGTACTTC. Using reference TRBV5-1 and TRBJ2-7 for the parts outside the CDR3, the full variable domain is KAGVTQTPRYLIKTRGQQVTLSCSPISGHRSVSWYQQTPGQGLQFLFEYFSETQRNKGNFPGRFSGRQFSNSRSEMNVSTLELGDSALYLCASSLNLAGVGSYEQYFGPGTRLTVT.

CDR3 DNA: TGTGCCAGCAGCTTAGTAGCGGGGGTAAGCTCCTACAATGAGCAGTTCTTC. This codes for CASSLVAGVSSYNEQFF. This chain uses TRBV7-2 with TRBJ2-1; 9 positions agree with TRBD2. The germline gives CDR1 SGHTA, CDR2 FQGNSA. The J segment lost 0 bases and the V segment lost 1 base, leaving 4 bases of the junction unmatched. This CDR3 comprises 17 residues. The full variable domain, its missing parts supplied by reference TRBV7-2 and TRBJ2-1, is GAGVSQSPSNKVTEKGKDVELRCDPISGHTALYWYRQSLGQGLEFLIYFQGNSAPDKSGLPSDRFSAERTGGSVSTLTIQRTQQEDSAVYLCASSLVAGVSSYNEQFFGPGTRLTVL.

The V call is TRBV4-2, the J call TRBJ2-3, with D possibly matching TRBD2 (6 bases). The germline V and J ends were trimmed by 5 bases and 6 bases, with 15 bases remaining between them. Germline CDR1 is LGHNA and CDR2 is YNFKEQ. The CDR3 has 14 residues. In DNA form, the CDR3 reads TGTGCCAGCAGCGAAAGACTAGGGTCGGATACGCAGTATTTT. This encodes CASSERLGSDTQYF.

The chain combines TRBV6-2 or TRBV6-3 with TRBJ2-1; 9 bases are a match to TRBD1. CDR1 is MNHEY and CDR2 is SVGEGT in the germline V gene. The CDR3 consists of 15 residues. After removal of 5 bases from V and 7 bases from J, the junction contained 9 bases not matched to a gene. Here the CDR3 DNA reads TGTGCCAGCAGTCCCCGGGACAGGGTGATAAATGAGCAGTTCTTC. Encoded protein: CASSPRDRVINEQFF.

V gene TRBV5-1 combines with J gene TRBJ1-1; unclear D gene. Trimming cost V 5 bases and J 4 bases, with 12 bases left between them. CDR3 length: 13 amino acids. The V gene's germline CDR1 is SGHRS and CDR2 YFSETQ. CDR3 bases: TGCGCCAGCAGTCACCCCCAGGCCACTGAAGCTTTCTTT. Protein: CASSHPQATEAFF.

This chain connects TRBV3-1 (or the pseudogene TRBV3-2) to TRBJ2-1; TRBD2 agrees at 7 bases. The CDR3 consists of 15 residues. Germline loops: CDR1 LGHDT, CDR2 YNNKEL (reference sequence). V shed 4 bases and J 3 bases; nucleotides not matched to a gene: 6. The CDR3, as DNA: TGTGCCAGCAGCCCTACGCGGGACTACTACAATGAGCAGTTCTTC. This codes for CASSPTRDYYNEQFF.

The chain has TRBV28 and TRBJ2-5; 9 positions agree with TRBD2. Losses at the gene ends were 3 bases for V and 2 bases for J; bases not matched to a gene: 10. Germline V lookup: CDR1 MDHEN, CDR2 SYDVKM. This CDR3 has 17 residues. The CDR3 region has the DNA TGTGCCAGCAGTTTTGCGGGAGGGGGCCGTCGGCAAGAGACCCAGTACTTC. Its translation is CASSFAGGGRRQETQYF. Full variable domain (remainder filled in from reference TRBV28 and TRBJ2-5): DVKVTQSSRYLVKRTGEKVFLECVQDMDHENMFWYRQDPGLGLRLIYFSYDVKMKEKGDIPEGYSVSREKKERFSLILESASTNQTSMYLCASSFAGGGRRQETQYFGPGTRLLVL.

Concerning this clone itself: Compared with germline, one end of the junction differs, possibly owing to a read error. The CDR3 sequence: CASSLNPGTAPETQYF. CDR3 in DNA: TGCGCCAGCAGCTTGAACCCCGGGACAGCCCCAGAAACGCAGTATTTT. The rearrangement joins TRBV5-1 to TRBJ2-3, with TRBD1 identical over 7 bases. The CDR3 has 16 amino acids. The germline V gene has CDR1 SGHRS and CDR2 YFSETQ. Based on the CDR3 plus reference TRBV5-1 and TRBJ2-3, the full variable domain is KAGVTQTPRYLIKTRGQQVTLSCSPISGHRSVSWYQQTPGQGLQFLFEYFSETQRNKGNFPGRFSGRQFSNSRSEMNVSTLELGDSALYLCASSLNPGTAPETQYFGPGTRLTVL.

This chain joins TRBV2 and TRBJ2-1; 11 bases are shared with TRBD1. Per the germline V gene, CDR1 is SNHLY and CDR2 is FYNNEI. V gave up 6 bases and J gave up 3 bases; unmatched junction bases: 4. The CDR3 spans 15 residues. The CDR3 loop is CASRSGTGGYNEQFF. DNA of the CDR3: TGTGCCAGCAGGTCCGGGACAGGGGGCTACAATGAGCAGTTCTTC.

This clone was observed a single time. The chain employs TRBV5-5 and TRBJ2-7; D not resolved. The V gene lost 0 bases and the J gene lost 1 base, with 11 bases spanning the gap. Germline CDR1 and CDR2: SGHKS and YYEKEE (reference sequence). CDR3 length equals 15 residues. CDR3 sequence reads: CASSLAGALSYEQYF. Here the CDR3 DNA reads TGTGCCAGCAGCTTGGCGGGTGCATTGTCCTACGAGCAGTACTTC.

This clone was recorded once. The rearrangement links TRBV21-1 to TRBJ1-1; the table's D call TRBD1 went unverified against the DNA. TRBV21-1 corresponds to a pseudogene. The CDR3 loop spans 18 amino acids. CDR3 bases: TGTGCCAGCAGCAAAGCCAAACGATCTAATACAGGGGGCCCTGAAGCTTTCTTT. Translated, it gives CASSKAKRSNTGGPEAFF.